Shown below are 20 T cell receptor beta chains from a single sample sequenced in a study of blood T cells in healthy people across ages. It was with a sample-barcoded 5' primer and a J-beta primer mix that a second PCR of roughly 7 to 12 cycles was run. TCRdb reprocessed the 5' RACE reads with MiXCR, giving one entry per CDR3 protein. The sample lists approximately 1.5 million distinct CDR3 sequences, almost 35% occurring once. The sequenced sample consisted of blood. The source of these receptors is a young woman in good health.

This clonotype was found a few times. This CDR3 is CASSLMGTPKETQYF. CDR3 DNA sequence: TGTGCCAGCAGCTTAATGGGGACCCCGAAAGAGACCCAGTACTTC. The chain uses TRBV7-3 and TRBJ2-5; D might be TRBD1 or TRBD2, each matching 5 bases. Looked up from germline, CDR1 is SGHTA and CDR2 is FQGTGA. The V and J ends lost 1 base and 3 bases respectively, with 12 bases between them. The CDR3 has 15 amino acids.

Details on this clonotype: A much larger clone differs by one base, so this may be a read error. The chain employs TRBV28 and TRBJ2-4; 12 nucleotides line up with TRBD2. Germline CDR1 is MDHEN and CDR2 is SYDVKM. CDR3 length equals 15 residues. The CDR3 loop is CASSRLAGDKTIQYF. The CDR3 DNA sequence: TGTGCCAGCAGCCGACTAGCGGGAGACAAAACCATTCAGTACTTC.

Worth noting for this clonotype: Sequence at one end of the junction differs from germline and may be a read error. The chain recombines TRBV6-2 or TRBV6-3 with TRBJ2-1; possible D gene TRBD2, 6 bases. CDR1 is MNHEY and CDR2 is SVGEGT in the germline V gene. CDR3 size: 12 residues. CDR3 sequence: CASSRDLNERFF. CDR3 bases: TGTGCCAGCAGCAGGGACTTAAATGAGCGGTTCTTC.

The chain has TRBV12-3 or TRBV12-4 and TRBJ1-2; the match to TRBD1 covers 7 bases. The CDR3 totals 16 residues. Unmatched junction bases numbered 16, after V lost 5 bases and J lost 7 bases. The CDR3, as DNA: TGTGCCAGCAGTCCCTACGACAGGGTAGAATTTCGTGGCTACACCTTC. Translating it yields CASSPYDRVEFRGYTF.

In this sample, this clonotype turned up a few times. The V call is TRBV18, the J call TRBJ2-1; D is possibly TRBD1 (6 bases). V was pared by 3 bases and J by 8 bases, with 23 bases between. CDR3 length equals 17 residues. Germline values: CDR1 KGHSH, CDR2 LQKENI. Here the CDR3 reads CASSPVDSRTFSYEQFF. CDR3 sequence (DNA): TGTGCCAGCTCACCCGTGGACAGCCGAACCTTCTCCTATGAGCAGTTCTTC.

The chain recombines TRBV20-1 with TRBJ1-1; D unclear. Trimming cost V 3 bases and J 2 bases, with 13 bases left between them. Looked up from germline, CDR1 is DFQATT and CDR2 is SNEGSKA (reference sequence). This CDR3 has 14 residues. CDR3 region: CSARAGGRNTEAFF. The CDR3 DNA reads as TGCAGTGCTAGGGCCGGCGGACGAAACACTGAAGCTTTCTTT.

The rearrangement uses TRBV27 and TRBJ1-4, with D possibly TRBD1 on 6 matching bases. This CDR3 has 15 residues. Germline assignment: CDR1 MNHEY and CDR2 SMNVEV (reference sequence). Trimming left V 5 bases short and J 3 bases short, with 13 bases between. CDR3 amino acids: CASSTNRVSNEKLFF. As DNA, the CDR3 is TGTGCCAGCAGTACAAACAGGGTTTCTAATGAAAAACTGTTTTTT.

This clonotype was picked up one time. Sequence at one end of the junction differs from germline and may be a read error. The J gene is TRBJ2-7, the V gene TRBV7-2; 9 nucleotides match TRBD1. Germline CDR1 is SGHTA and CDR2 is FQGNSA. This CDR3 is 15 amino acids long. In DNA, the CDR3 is TGCGCCAGCAGCTCTGACAGGGGGGCCACCTACGAGCAGTACTTC. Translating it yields CASSSDRGATYEQYF.

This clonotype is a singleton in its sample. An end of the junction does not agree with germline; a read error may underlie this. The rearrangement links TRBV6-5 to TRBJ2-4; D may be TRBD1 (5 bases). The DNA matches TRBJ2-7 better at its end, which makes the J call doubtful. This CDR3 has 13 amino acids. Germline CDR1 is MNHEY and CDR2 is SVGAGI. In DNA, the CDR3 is TGTGCCGGCAGTTATGGCAGGGCCTACGAGCAGTACTTC. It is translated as CAGSYGRAYEQYF.

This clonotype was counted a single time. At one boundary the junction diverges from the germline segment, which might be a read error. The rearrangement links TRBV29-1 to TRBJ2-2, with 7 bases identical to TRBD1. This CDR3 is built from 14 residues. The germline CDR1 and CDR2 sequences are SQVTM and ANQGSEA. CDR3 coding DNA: TGCAGCGTTCTCCGGGACAGCAACACCGGGGAGCGGTTTTTT. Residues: CSVLRDSNTGERFF.

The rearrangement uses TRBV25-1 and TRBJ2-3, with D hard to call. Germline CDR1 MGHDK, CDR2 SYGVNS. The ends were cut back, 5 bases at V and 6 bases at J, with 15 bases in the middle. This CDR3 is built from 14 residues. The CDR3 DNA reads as TGTGCCAGCAGTTCCCCCGGCCTCGGGGATACGCAGTATTTT. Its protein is CASSSPGLGDTQYF.

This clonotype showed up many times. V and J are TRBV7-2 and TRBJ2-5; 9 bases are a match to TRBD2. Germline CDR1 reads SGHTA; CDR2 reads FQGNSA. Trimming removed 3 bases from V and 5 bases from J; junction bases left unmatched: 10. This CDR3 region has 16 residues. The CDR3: CASSLDWRGGRETQYF. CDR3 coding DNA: TGTGCCAGCAGCTTGGATTGGCGGGGGGGCCGCGAGACCCAGTACTTC. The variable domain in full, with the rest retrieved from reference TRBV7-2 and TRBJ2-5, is GAGVSQSPSNKVTEKGKDVELRCDPISGHTALYWYRQSLGQGLEFLIYFQGNSAPDKSGLPSDRFSAERTGGSVSTLTIQRTQQEDSAVYLCASSLDWRGGRETQYFGPGTRLLVL.

The CDR3, as DNA: TGCAGTGCTGGGAGACAGGGACGTACTGAAGCTTTCTTT. Protein: CSAGRQGRTEAFF. The J gene is TRBJ1-1, the V gene TRBV20-1, with 7 nucleotides matching TRBD1. The junction had 8 bases not matched to a gene; V was cut back by 5 bases and J by 5 bases. CDR1 DFQATT and CDR2 SNEGSKA come from the germline V gene (reference sequence). The CDR3 spans 13 residues.

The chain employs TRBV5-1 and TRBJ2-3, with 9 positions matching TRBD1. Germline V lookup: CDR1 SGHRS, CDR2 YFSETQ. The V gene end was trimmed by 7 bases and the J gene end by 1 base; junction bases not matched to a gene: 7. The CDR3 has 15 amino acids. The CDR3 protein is CASAVGQGGTDTQYF. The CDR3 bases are TGCGCCAGCGCCGTGGGACAGGGTGGCACAGATACGCAGTATTTT.

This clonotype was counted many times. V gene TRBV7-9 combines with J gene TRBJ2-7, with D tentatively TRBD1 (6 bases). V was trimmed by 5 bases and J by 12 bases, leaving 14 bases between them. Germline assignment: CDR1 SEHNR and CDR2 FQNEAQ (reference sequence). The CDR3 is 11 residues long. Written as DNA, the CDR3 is TGTGCCAGCAGCCAGGAGGCAGGGGTGTACTTC. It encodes CASSQEAGVYF.

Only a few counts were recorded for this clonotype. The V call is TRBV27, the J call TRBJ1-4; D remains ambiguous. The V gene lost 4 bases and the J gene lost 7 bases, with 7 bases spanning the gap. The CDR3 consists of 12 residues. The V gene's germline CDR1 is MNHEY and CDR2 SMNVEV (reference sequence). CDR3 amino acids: CASSWGGEKLFF. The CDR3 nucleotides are TGTGCCAGCAGTTGGGGAGGTGAAAAACTGTTTTTT.

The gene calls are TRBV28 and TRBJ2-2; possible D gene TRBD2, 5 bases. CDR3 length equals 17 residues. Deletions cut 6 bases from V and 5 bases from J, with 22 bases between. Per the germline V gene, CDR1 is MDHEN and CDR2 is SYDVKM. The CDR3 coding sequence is TGTGCCAGCAGCCCCCTCGTCTTGGGAGTTCGTACCGGGGAGCTGTTTTTT. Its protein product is CASSPLVLGVRTGELFF.

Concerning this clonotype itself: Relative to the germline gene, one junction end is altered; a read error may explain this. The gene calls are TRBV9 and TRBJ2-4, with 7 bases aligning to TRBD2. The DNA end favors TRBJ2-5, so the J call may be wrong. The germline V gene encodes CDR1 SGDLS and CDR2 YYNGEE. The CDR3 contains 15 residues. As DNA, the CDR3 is TGTGCCGGCAGCGTATCCCGCGGGAGTGGTGAGACCCAGTACTTC. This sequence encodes CAGSVSRGSGETQYF.

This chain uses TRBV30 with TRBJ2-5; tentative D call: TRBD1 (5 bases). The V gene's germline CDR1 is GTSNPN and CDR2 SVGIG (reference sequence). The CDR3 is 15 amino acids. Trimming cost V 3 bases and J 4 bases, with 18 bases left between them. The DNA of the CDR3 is TGTGCCTGGAGCCCGTCGTCACAGGTGGGAGAGACCCAGTACTTC. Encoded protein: CAWSPSSQVGETQYF.

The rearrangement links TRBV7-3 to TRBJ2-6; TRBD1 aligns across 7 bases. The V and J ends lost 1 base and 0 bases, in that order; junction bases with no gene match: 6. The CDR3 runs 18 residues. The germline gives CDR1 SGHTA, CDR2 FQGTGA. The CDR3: CASSLMGTANSGANVLTF. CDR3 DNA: TGTGCCAGCAGCTTAATGGGGACAGCGAACTCTGGGGCCAACGTCCTGACTTTC.